This T cell receptor (beta chain) was sequenced during a study of spatial heterogeneity in lung cancer. Study-level background: A total of approximately 70 untreated early-stage non-small cell lung cancer patients served as donors.

This clonotype was seen a handful of times. TCRdb reanalysed the 5' RACE reads using MiXCR and keeps one entry per CDR3 protein. Found here are around 110,000 distinct CDR3 sequences, 12% of them singletons; the top ten hold 16%. Germline V gene lookup returns CDR1 WSHSY and CDR2 SAAADI. Trimming took 6 bases from V and 5 from J; bases not matched to a gene: 6. CDR3 size: 14 residues. Time point described: blood at routine non-recurrence follow-up after resection. No cells were sorted before sequencing. The whole RNA sequenced was extracted from tumor, nontumor lung or frozen PBMC. Sample: PBMCs, taken at follow-up. The J gene is TRBJ1-1, the V gene TRBV10-2; TRBD1 aligns across 10 bases. This sequence was found in a male donor with early-stage non-small cell lung cancer. Here the CDR3 DNA reads TGCGCCAGCAGGACAGGGGGCACACGGACTGAAGCTTTCTTT. Encoded protein: CASRTGGTRTEAFF.